This TCR beta chain was identified in a study of graft-versus-host responses after intestinal transplantation. Method: immunoSEQ multiplex PCR; TCRdb's copy keeps in-frame clones and lacks some. The profile covers some 110,000 clones, with approximately 92% appearing a single time and approximately 0.25% taken by the ten largest. The CDR3 loop spans 15 amino acids. Looked up from germline, CDR1 is MNHNY and CDR2 is SVGAGI (reference sequence). Trimming cost V 5 bases and J 4 bases; bases outside gene matches: 9. Points on this clone: Its antigen is still unknown.

The chain uses TRBV6-6 and TRBJ1-2, with 8 bases identical to TRBD1. Sequencing used unstimulated CD4+ T cells sorted from spleen or lymph node cells, obtained before transplant. The sequence came from a human donor who was the organ donor for an intestinal transplant. In DNA form, the CDR3 reads TGTGCCAGCAGTCCTCGACAGGGGAGGGGCTATGGCTACACCTTC. Protein: CASSPRQGRGYGYTF.